These 21 T cell receptor beta chains originate from one sample sequenced in a study of CD4+ T cells in melanoma. Only in-frame clones appear in the TCRdb table, and some are missing; sequencing was by immunoSEQ multiplex PCR. The sample lists about 20,000 clones; around four fifths were seen once. Sequenced input: cells from a culture (not recorded whether cultured in vitro). The receptors originated from a human donor with melanoma.

The chain carries TRBV5-4 and TRBJ2-1, with 7 nucleotides matching TRBD1. V lost 4 bases, J lost 8 bases, and 12 bases stayed unmatched. The CDR3 totals 15 residues. Looked up from germline, CDR1 is SGHNT and CDR2 is YYREEE (reference sequence). This CDR3 is CASSPTTGRLDEQFF. As DNA, the CDR3 is TGTGCCAGCAGCCCAACGACAGGGCGGCTTGATGAGCAGTTCTTC.

This clone came up once. The chain employs TRBV5-4 and TRBJ2-5, with D uncertain. Germline CDR1 is SGHNT and CDR2 is YYREEE (reference sequence). The CDR3 contains 12 residues. V gave up 4 bases and J gave up 3 bases, with 7 bases separating them. The CDR3 nucleotides are TGTGCCAGCAGCCGGGTCGAAGAGACCCAGTACTTC. This gives the protein CASSRVEETQYF.

The chain couples TRBV18 to TRBJ1-4; D unresolved. This CDR3 has 15 residues. Trimming took 4 bases from V and 7 from J, leaving 16 bases between them. CDR1 is KGHSH and CDR2 is LQKENI in the germline V gene. CDR3 bases: TGTGCCAGCTCACACCAAACGACTTCGGGTGAAAAACTGTTTTTT. Protein sequence: CASSHQTTSGEKLFF.

The genes are TRBV5-1 and TRBJ2-2; D is possibly TRBD2 (5 bases). The CDR3 extends over 15 amino acids. CDR1 SGHRS and CDR2 YFSETQ come from the germline V gene. V lost 1 base and J 4 bases, leaving 11 bases between the germline ends. CDR3 amino acids: CASSLIEAVTGELFF. The CDR3 nucleotides are TGCGCCAGCAGCTTGATAGAAGCGGTCACCGGGGAGCTGTTTTTT.

The CDR3 DNA sequence: TGTGCCAGCAGCTTACAGGGGCAAGGCACTGAAGCTTTCTTT. Translated, it gives CASSLQGQGTEAFF. The V and J genes are TRBV7-8 and TRBJ1-1; possible D gene TRBD1, 6 bases. The V gene lost 2 bases and the J gene lost 4 bases, with 11 bases spanning the gap. Per germline, CDR1 SGHVS and CDR2 FQNEAQ. CDR3 length: 14 amino acids.

This clone has just a few counts. This sequence joins TRBV29-1 and TRBJ2-5; 13 bases align to TRBD2. The CDR3 is 13 residues long. Trimming removed 6 bases from V and 6 bases from J; junction bases left unmatched: 4. Germline V gene data show CDR1 as SQVTM and CDR2 as ANQGSEA. The CDR3 here is CSVGLAGVKTQYF. In DNA, the CDR3 is TGCAGCGTCGGACTAGCGGGGGTGAAGACCCAGTACTTC.

This clone was seen a handful of times. The rearrangement links TRBV7-9 to TRBJ1-1; D is undetermined. Germline-derived CDR1 and CDR2 are SEHNR and FQNEAQ (reference sequence). This CDR3 is built from 17 residues. Trimming removed 4 bases from V and 5 bases from J, with 23 bases in between. In DNA, the CDR3 is TGTGCCAGCAGCTCCAATAGCTGGTTAAAGGTGCGGACTGAAGCTTTCTTT. Translated: CASSSNSWLKVRTEAFF.

CDR3 nucleotide sequence: TGTGCCAGCAGTCGGCTGGGCAAAAATGAAAAACTGTTTTTT. Translating gives CASSRLGKNEKLFF. This chain links TRBV6-1 with TRBJ1-4; D is uncertain. In germline, CDR1 is MNHNS, CDR2 SASEGT. The V end lost 5 bases, the J end lost 5 bases, and 12 bases lay between the germline ends. The CDR3 covers 14 residues.

The CDR3 sequence: CASSENTFYEQYF. The CDR3 coding sequence is TGCGCCAGCAGTGAGAATACGTTCTACGAGCAGTACTTC. The V and J genes are TRBV10-2 and TRBJ2-7; D is unclear. This CDR3 is 13 amino acids long. Germline CDR1 WSHSY, CDR2 SAAADI. Between the trimmed V and J ends, which lost 2 bases and 3 bases, there was a span of 8 bases.

The chain carries TRBV6-1 and TRBJ1-1; D gene uncertain. The V gene's germline CDR1 is MNHNS and CDR2 SASEGT. This CDR3 has 15 residues. V shed 1 base and J shed 5 bases, with 14 bases lying between them. The CDR3 DNA reads as TGTGCCAGCAGTGAAGGTTCGGGCAGAAAGACTGAAGCTTTCTTT. This gives the protein CASSEGSGRKTEAFF.

The DNA of the CDR3 is TGCAGCGTCTACACGGGACCGAGGAACCAAGAGACCCAGTACTTC. Protein: CSVYTGPRNQETQYF. J is TRBJ2-5 and V is TRBV29-1; D possibly matches TRBD1 or TRBD2 (5 bases each). Germline CDR1 SQVTM, CDR2 ANQGSEA. CDR3 size: 15 residues. The V end was cut by 6 bases, the J end by 0 bases, with 17 bases between.

The V and J genes are TRBV18 and TRBJ2-1, with 8 bases lining up with TRBD2. The CDR3 runs 14 residues. CDR1 and CDR2 from the germline V gene are KGHSH and LQKENI. Losses at the gene ends were 3 bases for V and 10 bases for J; bases not matched to a gene: 8. For the CDR3, the DNA is TGTGCCAGCTCACCCGCAACGGGGGGGCGCGAGCAGTTCTTC. It encodes CASSPATGGREQFF.

In its sample, this clone was seen once. The gene calls are TRBV5-4 and TRBJ1-1; D is ambiguous. With 1 base removed from V and 3 bases from J, the gap between germline ends came to 10 bases. Germline CDR1 is SGHNT and CDR2 is YYREEE (reference sequence). The CDR3 covers 14 residues. The CDR3 sequence: CASSLRSRDTEAFF. For the CDR3, the DNA is TGTGCCAGCAGCTTGAGATCAAGGGACACTGAAGCTTTCTTT.

The CDR3 spells CASREGLYSNQPQHF. For the CDR3, the DNA is TGTGCCAGTAGGGAAGGGCTCTATAGCAATCAGCCCCAGCATTTT. The chain recombines TRBV19 with TRBJ1-5; no clear D. Trimming stripped 6 bases from V and 0 bases from J, with 12 bases between. The CDR3 is 15 amino acids. CDR1 and CDR2 (germline): LNHDA, SQIVND (reference sequence).

This clone has only one observation. The rearrangement joins TRBV5-4 to TRBJ2-5, with 13 bases that match TRBD2. Losses at the gene ends were 6 bases for V and 7 bases for J; bases not matched to a gene: 12. The length of the CDR3 is 16 residues. Germline loops: CDR1 SGHNT, CDR2 YYREEE (reference sequence). CDR3 in amino acids: CASTKQGLAGARTQYF. The CDR3 DNA is TGTGCCAGCACCAAACAAGGACTAGCGGGGGCGAGGACCCAGTACTTC.

The V gene is TRBV5-5, the J gene TRBJ1-1; D gene uncertain. This CDR3 has 15 residues. The V end lost 3 bases, the J end lost 3 bases, and 15 bases lay between the germline ends. Germline V gene data show CDR1 as SGHKS and CDR2 as YYEKEE (reference sequence). The CDR3 bases are TGTGCCAGCAGCTATCAAGTGGGGATCGACACTGAAGCTTTCTTT. Translated: CASSYQVGIDTEAFF.

The chain combines TRBV6-5 with TRBJ1-1; D is unclear. V dropped 4 bases and J dropped 7 bases, with 13 bases sitting between them. The CDR3 has 13 residues. Germline V gene lookup returns CDR1 MNHEY and CDR2 SVGAGI. CDR3 nucleotide sequence: TGTGCCAGCAGTTCCCGTTTCACAGTTGAAGCTTTCTTT. Protein product: CASSSRFTVEAFF.

This chain links TRBV7-8 with TRBJ2-5; TRBD1 is a possible D gene (6 bases). Germline V gene lookup returns CDR1 SGHVS and CDR2 FQNEAQ. Trimming took off 1 base at V and 0 bases at J, with 9 bases between the two ends. This CDR3 has 15 amino acids. CDR3 residues: CASSLGQGYQETQYF. CDR3 DNA sequence: TGTGCCAGCAGCTTAGGGCAGGGGTACCAAGAGACCCAGTACTTC.

V gene TRBV9 combines with J gene TRBJ2-1; no firm D call. CDR1 and CDR2 from the germline V gene are SGDLS and YYNGEE. V was shortened by 0 bases and J by 1 base, with 8 bases between the two germline ends. This CDR3 comprises 15 residues. CDR3 in DNA: TGTGCCAGCAGCGTAGGGCTAGTATCCTACAATGAGCAGTTCTTC. Amino acid sequence: CASSVGLVSYNEQFF.

The chain uses TRBV4-2 and TRBJ2-3; D unresolved. Trimming shortened V by 1 base and J by 2 bases, and 7 bases separated the two germline ends. The CDR3 spans 14 residues. Germline assignment: CDR1 LGHNA and CDR2 YNFKEQ. The CDR3 coding sequence is TGTGCCAGCAGCCAAGTCCCGCACACAGATACGCAGTATTTT. Its protein product is CASSQVPHTDTQYF.

The rearrangement links TRBV2 to TRBJ1-1, with a possible D match to TRBD1 (5 bases). With 5 bases removed from V and 4 bases from J, the gap between germline ends came to 14 bases. The CDR3 covers 14 residues. Germline V gene lookup returns CDR1 SNHLY and CDR2 FYNNEI. In DNA, the CDR3 is TGTGCCAGCAGTTTCGGGGGTTACAGCACTGAAGCTTTCTTT. This encodes CASSFGGYSTEAFF.